The rows below give T cell receptor beta chains drawn from one sample of a study of shared clonotypes between healthy human individuals. Produced via immunoSEQ multiplex PCR; TCRdb's table is partial and in-frame only. The sample consists of some 500,000 clones, more than 70% of them appearing once. The material sequenced was PBMCs. These receptors were taken from a woman between 40 and 50 years old in good health. Some clones in this sample may be carry-over from other donors' samples. Both conserved end residues are part of each CDR3. Fields, in order: clone size, V gene, J gene, D gene, CDR3 DNA, CDR3 protein. A D gene is named only where the DNA matches it firmly. Size is omitted from some rows. Given values are once, few, many or a class for expanded clones.

size: NA; V: TRBV7-9; J: TRBJ1-1; D: NA; DNA: TGTGCCAGCAGTCGGGACGGAACGAACACTGAAGCTTTCTTT; CDR3: CASSRDGTNTEAFF
size: NA; V: TRBV29-1; J: TRBJ2-7; D: TRBD1; DNA: TGCAGCGTTAAAGATTGGGACAGGGGGCTGGATGAGCAGTACTTC; CDR3: CSVKDWDRGLDEQYF
size: NA; V: TRBV6-1; J: TRBJ1-1; D: NA; DNA: TGTGCCAGCAGCGGCGGGACGGAGCTGAACACTGAAGCTTTCTTT; CDR3: CASSGGTELNTEAFF
size: NA; V: TRBV18; J: TRBJ1-2; D: NA; DNA: TGTGCCAGCTCACCCACCCAAGGACAGTCTAACTATGGCTACACCTTC; CDR3: CASSPTQGQSNYGYTF
size: NA; V: TRBV10-3; J: TRBJ2-7; D: TRBD2; DNA: TGTGCCATCAGTGAGGGACTAGCGGGAGTTGAGCAGTACTTC; CDR3: CAISEGLAGVEQYF
size: NA; V: TRBV19; J: TRBJ1-2; D: NA; DNA: TGTGCCAGTAGTATCCGTCCAGGGTCCTATGGCTACACCTTC; CDR3: CASSIRPGSYGYTF
size: few; V: TRBV19; J: TRBJ2-5; D: TRBD2; DNA: TGTGCCAGTAGTATTGCTAGCGGGAGGGAGACCCAGTACTTC; CDR3: CASSIASGRETQYF
size: NA; V: TRBV11-3; J: TRBJ2-1; D: TRBD2; DNA: TGTGCCAGCAGCTCCCCTGGGGCTAGCGGGATCTACAATGAGCAGTTCTTC; CDR3: CASSSPGASGIYNEQFF
size: NA; V: TRBV18; J: TRBJ1-1; D: NA; DNA: TGTGCCAGCTCACCAACGGGGGGAGATAGAAACACTGAAGCTTTCTTT; CDR3: CASSPTGGDRNTEAFF
size: once; V: TRBV5-1; J: TRBJ1-1; D: TRBD1; DNA: TGCGCCAGCAGCCCCCGAGGGACAGGGCGCACTGAAGCTTTCTTT; CDR3: CASSPRGTGRTEAFF
size: once; V: TRBV19; J: TRBJ2-2; D: TRBD1; DNA: TGTGCCAGTAGTAATGGCAGGGGGCGCACCGGGGAGCTGTTTTTT; CDR3: CASSNGRGRTGELFF
size: NA; V: TRBV28; J: TRBJ2-7; D: NA; DNA: TGTGCCAGCAGTCCGAATGGGGCCGGGGTCATCGAGCAGTACTTC; CDR3: CASSPNGAGVIEQYF
size: NA; V: TRBV19; J: TRBJ2-3; D: TRBD2; DNA: TGTGCCAGTAGTATAGATTCTGGGACTAGCGGCACAGATACGCAGTATTTT; CDR3: CASSIDSGTSGTDTQYF
size: NA; V: TRBV7-2; J: TRBJ1-1; D: TRBD1; DNA: TGTGCCAGCAGCCTACGGACAGGGGGGGCAATCAGAGCTTTCTTT; CDR3: CASSLRTGGAIRAFF
size: many; V: TRBV30; J: TRBJ2-1; D: TRBD2; DNA: TGTGCCTGGAACCCTCTGGGGACTAGCGCGGGAGGTGAGCAGTTCTTC; CDR3: CAWNPLGTSAGGEQFF
size: NA; V: TRBV28; J: TRBJ2-7; D: TRBD1; DNA: TGTGCCAGCAGTCCCCGACAGGGAAAATACGAGCAGTACTTC; CDR3: CASSPRQGKYEQYF
size: NA; V: TRBV23-1; J: TRBJ2-1; D: NA; DNA: TGCGCCAGCAGTCAGTGGTGGGAGAAGTCCTACAATGAGCAGTTCTTC; CDR3: CASSQWWEKSYNEQFF
size: few; V: TRBV5-1; J: TRBJ2-7; D: TRBD1; DNA: TGCGCCAGCAGCTCACAGGGGGCGGGGGAGCAGTACTTC; CDR3: CASSSQGAGEQYF
size: NA; V: TRBV20-1; J: TRBJ2-3; D: NA; DNA: TGCAGTGCTAGACTAGCGGATACGCAGTATTTT; CDR3: CSARLADTQYF
size: NA; V: TRBV4-1; J: TRBJ2-5; D: NA; DNA: TGCGCCAGCAGCGACATACAAGGAGAAGAGACCCAGTACTTC; CDR3: CASSDIQGEETQYF
size: NA; V: TRBV18; J: TRBJ2-7; D: NA; DNA: TGTGCCAGCTCACGAGGCCCTAGCGCCGAAAACTCCTACGAGCAGTACTTC; CDR3: CASSRGPSAENSYEQYF
size: NA; V: TRBV10-2; J: TRBJ2-7; D: NA; DNA: TGCGCCAGCAGTGAGCCGGGACCAGGCGAGCAGTACTTC; CDR3: CASSEPGPGEQYF
size: NA; V: TRBV9; J: TRBJ2-1; D: TRBD1; DNA: TGTGCCAGCAGCCCTGAGACAGGGGCCTACAATGAGCAGTTCTTC; CDR3: CASSPETGAYNEQFF
size: NA; V: TRBV19; J: TRBJ2-3; D: NA; DNA: TGTGCCAGTACCGGGACCTACACAGATACGCAGTATTTT; CDR3: CASTGTYTDTQYF
size: NA; V: TRBV5-1; J: TRBJ1-4; D: TRBD1; DNA: TGCGCCAGCAGCCGGACAGGGGGCCGTGAAAAACTGTTTTTT; CDR3: CASSRTGGREKLFF
size: few; V: TRBV7-9; J: TRBJ2-7; D: TRBD2; DNA: TGTGCCAGCAGCCCGCCCAGGGCGGGAGGGCACACAGAGCAGTACTTC; CDR3: CASSPPRAGGHTEQYF
size: NA; V: TRBV15; J: TRBJ2-7; D: TRBD1; DNA: TGTGCCACCAGCAGGTACAGGGGATCCTACGAGCAGTACTTC; CDR3: CATSRYRGSYEQYF
size: NA; V: TRBV5-1; J: TRBJ2-1; D: TRBD2; DNA: TGCGCCAGCAGCTTGGGGGTAGCGGGAGGTCACAATGAGCAGTTCTTC; CDR3: CASSLGVAGGHNEQFF